The 21 T cell receptor beta chains presented below share a single source sample, sequenced in a study of blood T cell repertoires in COVID-19. Some clones are missing from TCRdb's copy, which holds only in-frame ones; the method was immunoSEQ multiplex PCR. The data hold 140,000 or so clones, with more than 70% observed a single time. What was sequenced was peripheral blood. Receptor source: a woman in her forties or fifties with acute or convalescent COVID-19.

The chain uses TRBV3-1 (or the pseudogene TRBV3-2) and TRBJ1-6; no firm D call. Trimming cost V 2 bases and J 4 bases, with 9 bases left between them. The CDR3 is 15 residues long. Germline values: CDR1 LGHDT, CDR2 YNNKEL (reference sequence). The CDR3 region is CASSQRRGYNSPLHF. CDR3 coding DNA: TGTGCCAGCAGCCAACGCCGCGGTTATAATTCACCCCTCCACTTT.

The chain joins TRBV6-6 to TRBJ2-5, with 16 bases lining up with TRBD2. The CDR3 spans 16 residues. The V gene's germline CDR1 is MNHNY and CDR2 SVGAGI (reference sequence). V gave up 6 bases and J gave up 4 bases; unmatched junction bases: 5. The CDR3 DNA follows: TGTGCCAGCAGGGGGACTAGCGGGGGGGCCCCAGAGACCCAGTACTTC. Protein: CASRGTSGGAPETQYF.

The chain recombines TRBV19 with TRBJ1-2; weak D call: TRBD1 (6 bases). Looked up from germline, CDR1 is LNHDA and CDR2 is SQIVND (reference sequence). Trimming left V 3 bases short and J 4 bases short, with 18 bases between. CDR3 size: 16 residues. The CDR3 loop is CASSIHTGGEGYGYTF. The CDR3 coding sequence is TGTGCCAGTAGTATCCATACGGGGGGCGAAGGCTATGGCTACACCTTC. Supplemented by reference TRBV19 and TRBJ1-2, the full variable domain reads DGGITQSPKYLFRKEGQNVTLSCEQNLNHDAMYWYRQDPGQGLRLIYYSQIVNDFQKGDIAEGYSVSREKKESFPLTVTSAQKNPTAFYLCASSIHTGGEGYGYTFGSGTRLTVV.

The rearrangement links TRBV27 to TRBJ1-1; D is undetermined. Trimming left V 3 bases short and J 4 bases short, with 9 bases between. The CDR3 sequence is 13 residues long. Per germline, CDR1 MNHEY and CDR2 SMNVEV (reference sequence). DNA of the CDR3: TGTGCCAGCAGTTTTGCCGGAGGCACTGAAGCTTTCTTT. Protein product: CASSFAGGTEAFF.

This sequence joins TRBV7-2 and TRBJ1-6; tentatively, D is TRBD1 (6 bases). Trimming removed 1 base at V and 4 bases at J, with 11 bases between. The germline V gene has CDR1 SGHTA and CDR2 FQGNSA. The CDR3 runs to 16 residues. The CDR3 reads CASSLVPGVYNSPLHF. CDR3 coding DNA: TGTGCCAGCAGCTTAGTCCCAGGGGTTTATAATTCACCCCTCCACTTT.

The chain uses TRBV15 and TRBJ1-3, with 7 bases aligning to TRBD1. With V trimmed by 0 bases and J by 4 bases, 9 bases remained unmatched. Germline values: CDR1 LNHNV, CDR2 YYDKDF (reference sequence). The CDR3 runs 17 residues. The CDR3 loop reads CATSRERSTGDGNTIYF. CDR3 nucleotide sequence: TGTGCCACCAGCAGAGAACGAAGTACAGGGGACGGAAACACCATATATTTT.

This clone occurred a few times. The J gene is TRBJ1-5, the V gene TRBV19; 8 bases are a match to TRBD1. Germline CDR1 is LNHDA and CDR2 is SQIVND (reference sequence). This CDR3 comprises 13 residues. J was trimmed by 5 bases and V by 6 bases; bases with no gene match: 3. The CDR3 loop reads CASSTGGYQPQHF. CDR3 in DNA: TGTGCCAGTAGCACAGGGGGATATCAGCCCCAGCATTTT.

The chain employs TRBV27 and TRBJ1-6; 8 positions match TRBD1. CDR1 and CDR2 (germline): MNHEY, SMNVEV (reference sequence). Trimming cost V 7 bases and J 2 bases; bases outside gene matches: 7. The CDR3 covers 16 residues. CDR3 nucleotide sequence: TGTGCCAGCACCATACGACAGGGGACCTATAATTCACCCCTCCACTTT. Its protein is CASTIRQGTYNSPLHF.

This chain connects TRBV6-5 to TRBJ1-5; TRBD1 is a possible D gene (6 bases). This CDR3 has 15 residues. The germline V gene has CDR1 MNHEY and CDR2 SVGAGI. V was pared by 4 bases and J by 9 bases, with 19 bases between. The CDR3, as DNA: TGTGCCAGCAGTTTGGCCCGTCAGGGGATTTGGCCCCAGCATTTT. This encodes CASSLARQGIWPQHF.

V gene TRBV3-1 (or the pseudogene TRBV3-2) combines with J gene TRBJ2-7, with D possibly matching TRBD2 (8 bases). The V end lost 4 bases, the J end lost 6 bases, and 22 bases lay between the germline ends. The CDR3 runs to 16 residues. Germline V gene lookup returns CDR1 LGHDT and CDR2 YNNKEL (reference sequence). CDR3: CASSLILRGAGGEQYF. Here the CDR3 DNA reads TGTGCCAGCAGCCTTATTCTCAGGGGGGCGGGAGGCGAGCAGTACTTC.

This sequence joins TRBV12-1 and TRBJ2-5; the table calls TRBD2, which could not be checked here. TRBV12-1 is classified as a pseudogene. The CDR3 length is 18 residues. Here the CDR3 reads CASSFGETSGGSQETQYF. The CDR3 DNA sequence: TGTGCCAGCAGCTTTGGGGAAACTAGCGGGGGGAGTCAAGAGACCCAGTACTTC.

J is TRBJ2-5 and V is TRBV7-9; perhaps TRBD1 as D (6 bases). V lost 5 bases and J 5 bases, leaving 12 bases between the germline ends. CDR3 length equals 13 residues. Germline loops: CDR1 SEHNR, CDR2 FQNEAQ (reference sequence). This CDR3 reads CASSTQTGETQYF. CDR3 bases: TGTGCCAGCAGCACCCAAACAGGGGAGACCCAGTACTTC.

This clone was seen a few times. The chain recombines TRBV28 with TRBJ2-1; D gene ambiguous. CDR1 is MDHEN, CDR2 SYDVKM, per germline. This CDR3 is built from 15 residues. Deletions cut 3 bases from V and 5 bases from J, with 14 bases between. The CDR3 DNA is TGTGCCAGCAGTTTCTCCCAGGTTGGTGACAATGAGCAGTTCTTC. Translation: CASSFSQVGDNEQFF.

CDR3 bases: TGTGCCAGCAGCCAAGATCCGGGTTTAGAGCAGTACTTC. This codes for CASSQDPGLEQYF. The J gene is TRBJ2-7, the V gene TRBV3-1 (or the pseudogene TRBV3-2), with D hard to call. Trimming stripped 0 bases from V and 7 bases from J, with 10 bases between. CDR3 length: 13 residues. Germline assignment: CDR1 LGHDT and CDR2 YNNKEL (reference sequence).

Only one count was recorded for this clone. The chain links TRBV5-5 to TRBJ2-1, with D possibly matching TRBD2 (5 bases). Trimming removed 4 bases from V and 6 bases from J, with 17 bases in between. The CDR3 loop spans 15 amino acids. CDR1 and CDR2 (germline): SGHKS, YYEKEE (reference sequence). The DNA for the CDR3 is TGTGCCAGCAGCCGTCGTCTAGCTGACTTCAATGAGCAGTTCTTC. This sequence encodes CASSRRLADFNEQFF.

On this clone itself: A read error may produce the germline difference seen at one junction end. This chain joins TRBV6-5 and TRBJ2-3, with D possibly TRBD2 on 5 matching bases. Germline V gene data show CDR1 as MNHEY and CDR2 as SVGAGI. The CDR3 sequence is 15 residues long. The CDR3 DNA reads TGTGCCAGCAGCTACTCGGGCGGGTTTGGGGATACGCAGTATTTT. Protein: CASSYSGGFGDTQYF.

The J gene is TRBJ1-3, the V gene TRBV6-2 or TRBV6-3, with unresolved D. V was shortened by 5 bases and J by 0 bases, with 14 bases between the two germline ends. Germline V gives CDR1 MNHEY, CDR2 SVGEGT. The CDR3 sequence is 16 residues long. The CDR3 nucleotides are TGTGCCAGCAGTCTTGGACCGACTATCTCTGGAAACACCATATATTTT. Protein: CASSLGPTISGNTIYF.

The chain employs TRBV2 and TRBJ2-1; tentatively, D is TRBD2 (6 bases). The V end was cut by 6 bases, the J end by 6 bases, with 18 bases between. Germline V lookup: CDR1 SNHLY, CDR2 FYNNEI. The CDR3 consists of 15 residues. The CDR3: CASRVSSVFGNEQFF. CDR3 nucleotides: TGTGCCAGCAGGGTTTCTAGCGTTTTCGGCAATGAGCAGTTCTTC.

The V gene is TRBV7-3, the J gene TRBJ2-1; the match to TRBD2 covers 10 bases. The V gene end was trimmed by 1 base and the J gene end by 7 bases; junction bases not matched to a gene: 7. In germline, CDR1 is SGHTA, CDR2 FQGTGA. This CDR3 is 16 amino acids long. For the CDR3, the DNA is TGTGCCAGCAGCTTAATAGGGACTAGCGCTGAGAATGAGCAGTTCTTC. It specifies CASSLIGTSAENEQFF.

This clone was counted a few times. This chain connects TRBV7-2 to TRBJ2-1, with 8 bases matching TRBD2. Germline V lookup: CDR1 SGHTA, CDR2 FQGNSA. V trimming: 5 bases; J trimming: 5 bases; junction bases outside the gene matches: 14. The length of the CDR3 is 17 residues. For the CDR3, the DNA is TGTGCCAGCAGCATCCGGGGGGGGGCCTCAACCAACAATGAGCAGTTCTTC. Protein: CASSIRGGASTNNEQFF.

Only a few counts were recorded for this clone. The V gene is TRBV4-2, the J gene TRBJ2-7, with D tentatively TRBD2 (6 bases). This CDR3 is 14 amino acids long. Trimming cost V 0 bases and J 4 bases, with 10 bases left between them. Per the germline V gene, CDR1 is LGHNA and CDR2 is YNFKEQ. CDR3 amino acids: CASSQEEGTYEQYF. The CDR3, as DNA: TGTGCCAGCAGCCAAGAGGAGGGGACTTACGAGCAGTACTTC.